This TCR beta chain originates from a study of PD-1 blockade in classical Hodgkin lymphoma. Of note for this clone: Its antigen is still unknown.

Assay used: immunoSEQ multiplex PCR; TCRdb lists only in-frame clones, some missing. The sample lists 25,000 to 40,000 clones, approximately 85% occurring once. Following autologous stem cell transplantation, relapse occurred in every patient, and exposure to brentuximab vedotin varied. Study-wide results and caveats: Why repertoires differed is undefined; disease activity or prior therapy possibly contributed. CD4+ but not CD8+ TCR diversity rose significantly by C4D1. Exclusion was applied to patients who started nivolumab under 1 year after ASCT. Those achieving complete response showed baseline diversity like newly diagnosed patients.

Trimming shortened V by 4 bases and J by 5 bases, and 11 bases separated the two germline ends. Germline-derived CDR1 and CDR2 are LNHDA and SQIVND (reference sequence). The CDR3 length is 13 residues. The material was peripheral blood mononuclear cells (PBMCs), obtained at baseline. This clonotype was sampled from a human donor with classical Hodgkin lymphoma. The chain joins TRBV19 to TRBJ2-5, with D uncertain. CDR3 region: CASSTGSLETQYF. As DNA, the CDR3 is TGTGCCAGTAGTACGGGCAGTCTGGAGACCCAGTACTTC. The full variable domain, rest sourced from reference TRBV19 and TRBJ2-5, is DGGITQSPKYLFRKEGQNVTLSCEQNLNHDAMYWYRQDPGQGLRLIYYSQIVNDFQKGDIAEGYSVSREKKESFPLTVTSAQKNPTAFYLCASSTGSLETQYFGPGTRLLVL.